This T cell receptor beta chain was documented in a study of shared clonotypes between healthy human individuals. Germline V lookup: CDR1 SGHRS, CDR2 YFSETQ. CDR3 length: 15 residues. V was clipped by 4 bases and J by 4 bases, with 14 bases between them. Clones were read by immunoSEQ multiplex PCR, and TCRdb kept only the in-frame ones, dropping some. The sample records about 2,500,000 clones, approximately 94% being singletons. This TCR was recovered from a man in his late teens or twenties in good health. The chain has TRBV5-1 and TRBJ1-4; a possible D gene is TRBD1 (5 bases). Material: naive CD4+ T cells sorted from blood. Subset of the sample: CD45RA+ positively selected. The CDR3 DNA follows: TGCGCCAGCAGCGGCGGGACGTCCTATAATGAAAAACTGTTTTTT. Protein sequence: CASSGGTSYNEKLFF.